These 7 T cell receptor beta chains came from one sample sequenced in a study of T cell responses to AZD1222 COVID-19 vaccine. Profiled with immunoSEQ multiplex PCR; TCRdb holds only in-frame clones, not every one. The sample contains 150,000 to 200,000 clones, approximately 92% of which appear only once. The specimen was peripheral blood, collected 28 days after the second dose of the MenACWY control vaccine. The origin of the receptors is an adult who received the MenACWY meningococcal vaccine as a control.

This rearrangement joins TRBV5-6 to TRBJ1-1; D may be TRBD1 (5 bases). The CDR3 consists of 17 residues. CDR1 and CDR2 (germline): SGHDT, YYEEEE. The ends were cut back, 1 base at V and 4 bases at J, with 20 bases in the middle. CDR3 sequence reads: CASSLWRMGVGPTEAFF. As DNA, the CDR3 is TGTGCCAGCAGCTTGTGGCGAATGGGGGTAGGGCCCACTGAAGCTTTCTTT.

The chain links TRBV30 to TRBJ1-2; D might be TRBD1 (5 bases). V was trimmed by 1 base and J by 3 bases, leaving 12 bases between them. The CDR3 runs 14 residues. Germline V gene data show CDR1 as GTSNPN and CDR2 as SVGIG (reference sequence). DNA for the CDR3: TGTGCCTGGAGTGGGCGGGGGTCGGACTATGGCTACACCTTC. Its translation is CAWSGRGSDYGYTF.

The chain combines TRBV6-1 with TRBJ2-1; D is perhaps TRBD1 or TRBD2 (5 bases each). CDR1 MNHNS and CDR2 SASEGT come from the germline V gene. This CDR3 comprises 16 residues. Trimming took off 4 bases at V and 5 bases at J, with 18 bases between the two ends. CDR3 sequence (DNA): TGTGCCAGCAGTGTGCTGACTAACAGGATTAACAATGAGCAGTTCTTC. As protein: CASSVLTNRINNEQFF.

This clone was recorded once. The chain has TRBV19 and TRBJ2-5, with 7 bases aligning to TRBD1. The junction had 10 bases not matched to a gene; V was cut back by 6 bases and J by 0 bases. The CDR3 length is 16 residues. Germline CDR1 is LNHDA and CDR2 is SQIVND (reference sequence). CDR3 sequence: CASSLQGPPYQETQYF. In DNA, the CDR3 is TGTGCCAGTAGCCTACAGGGGCCCCCTTACCAAGAGACCCAGTACTTC.

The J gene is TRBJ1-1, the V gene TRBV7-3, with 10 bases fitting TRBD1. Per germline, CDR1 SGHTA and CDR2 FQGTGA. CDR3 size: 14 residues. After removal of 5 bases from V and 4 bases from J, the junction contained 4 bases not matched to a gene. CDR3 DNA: TGTGCCAGCAGCCCCGGGACAGGGGTCACTGAAGCTTTCTTT. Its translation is CASSPGTGVTEAFF.

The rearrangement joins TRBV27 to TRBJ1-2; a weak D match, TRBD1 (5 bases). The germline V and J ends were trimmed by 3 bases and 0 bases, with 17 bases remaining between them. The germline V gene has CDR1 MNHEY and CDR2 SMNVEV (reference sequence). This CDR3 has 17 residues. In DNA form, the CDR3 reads TGTGCCAGCAGTTTCGGGGGAGATAAATTAGCTAACTATGGCTACACCTTC. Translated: CASSFGGDKLANYGYTF.

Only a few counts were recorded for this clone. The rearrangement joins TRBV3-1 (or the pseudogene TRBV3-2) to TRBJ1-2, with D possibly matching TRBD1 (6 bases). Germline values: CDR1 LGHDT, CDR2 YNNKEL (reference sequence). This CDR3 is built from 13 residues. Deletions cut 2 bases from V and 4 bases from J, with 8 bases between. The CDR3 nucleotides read TGTGCCAGCAGCCAACGGACAGCCTATGGCTACACCTTC. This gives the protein CASSQRTAYGYTF.